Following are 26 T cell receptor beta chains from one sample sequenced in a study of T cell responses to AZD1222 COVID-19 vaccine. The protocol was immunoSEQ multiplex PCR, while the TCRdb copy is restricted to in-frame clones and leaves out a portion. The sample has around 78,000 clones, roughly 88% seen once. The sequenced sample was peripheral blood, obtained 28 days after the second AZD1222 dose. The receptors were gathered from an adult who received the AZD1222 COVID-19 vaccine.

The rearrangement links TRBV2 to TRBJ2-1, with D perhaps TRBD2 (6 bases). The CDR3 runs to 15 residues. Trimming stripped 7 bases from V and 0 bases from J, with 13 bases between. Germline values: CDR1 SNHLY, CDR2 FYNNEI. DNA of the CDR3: TGTGCCAGCAAGACGGCGGGGCGCTCCTACAATGAGCAGTTCTTC. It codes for CASKTAGRSYNEQFF.

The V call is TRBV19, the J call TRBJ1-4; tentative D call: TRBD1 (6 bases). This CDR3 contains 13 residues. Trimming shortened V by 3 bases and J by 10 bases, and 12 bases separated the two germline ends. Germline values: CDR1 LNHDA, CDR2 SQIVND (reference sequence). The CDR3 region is CASSIQQGGKLFF. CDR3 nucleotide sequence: TGTGCCAGTAGTATTCAACAGGGAGGAAAACTGTTTTTT.

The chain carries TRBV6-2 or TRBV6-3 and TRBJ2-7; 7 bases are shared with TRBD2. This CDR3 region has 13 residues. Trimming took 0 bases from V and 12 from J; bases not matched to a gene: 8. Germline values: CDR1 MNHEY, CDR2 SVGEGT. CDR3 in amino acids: CASSYSPAGFLYF. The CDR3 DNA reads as TGTGCCAGCAGTTACTCTCCAGCGGGGTTCCTGTACTTC.

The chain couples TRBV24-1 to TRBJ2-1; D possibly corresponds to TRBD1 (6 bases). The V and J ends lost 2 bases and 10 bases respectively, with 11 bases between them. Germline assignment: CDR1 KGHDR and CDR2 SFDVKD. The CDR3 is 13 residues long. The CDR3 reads CATSDSDRYEQFF. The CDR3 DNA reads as TGTGCCACCAGTGATTCAGACAGGTACGAGCAGTTCTTC.

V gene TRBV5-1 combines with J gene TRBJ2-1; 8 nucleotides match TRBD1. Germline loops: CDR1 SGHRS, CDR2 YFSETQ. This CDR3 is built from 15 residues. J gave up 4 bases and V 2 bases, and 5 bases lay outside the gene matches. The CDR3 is CASSFRQGAYNEQFF. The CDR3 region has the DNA TGCGCCAGCAGCTTTCGGCAGGGGGCTTACAATGAGCAGTTCTTC.

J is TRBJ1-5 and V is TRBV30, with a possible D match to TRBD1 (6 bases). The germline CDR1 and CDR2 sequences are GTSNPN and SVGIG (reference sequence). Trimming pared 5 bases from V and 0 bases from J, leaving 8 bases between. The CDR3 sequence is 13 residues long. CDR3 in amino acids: CAWGQLSNQPQHF. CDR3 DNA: TGTGCCTGGGGACAGCTTAGCAATCAGCCCCAGCATTTT.

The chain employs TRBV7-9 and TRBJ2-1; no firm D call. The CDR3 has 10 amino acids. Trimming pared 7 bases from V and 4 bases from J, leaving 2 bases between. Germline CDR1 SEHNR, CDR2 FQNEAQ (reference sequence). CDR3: CASTYNEQFF. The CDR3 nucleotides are TGTGCCAGCACGTACAATGAGCAGTTCTTC.

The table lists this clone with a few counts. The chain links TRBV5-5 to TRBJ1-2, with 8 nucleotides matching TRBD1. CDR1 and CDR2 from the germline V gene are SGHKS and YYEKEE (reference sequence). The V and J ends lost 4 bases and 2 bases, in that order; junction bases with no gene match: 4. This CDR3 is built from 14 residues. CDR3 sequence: CASSPGQENYGYTF. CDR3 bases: TGTGCCAGCAGCCCGGGACAGGAGAACTATGGCTACACCTTC.

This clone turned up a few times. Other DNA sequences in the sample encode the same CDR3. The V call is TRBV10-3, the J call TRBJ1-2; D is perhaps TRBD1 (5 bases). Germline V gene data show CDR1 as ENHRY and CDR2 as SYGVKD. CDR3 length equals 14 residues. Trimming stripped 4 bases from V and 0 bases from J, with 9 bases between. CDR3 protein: CAISGDSTNYGYTF. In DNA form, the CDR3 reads TGTGCCATCAGTGGGGACTCTACTAACTATGGCTACACCTTC.

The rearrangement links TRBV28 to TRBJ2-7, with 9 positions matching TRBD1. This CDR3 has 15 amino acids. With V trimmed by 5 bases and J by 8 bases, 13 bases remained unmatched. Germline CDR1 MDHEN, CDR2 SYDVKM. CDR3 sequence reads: CASSDLSGQGGKQYF. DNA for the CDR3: TGTGCCAGCAGTGACCTTTCGGGACAGGGCGGGAAGCAGTACTTC.

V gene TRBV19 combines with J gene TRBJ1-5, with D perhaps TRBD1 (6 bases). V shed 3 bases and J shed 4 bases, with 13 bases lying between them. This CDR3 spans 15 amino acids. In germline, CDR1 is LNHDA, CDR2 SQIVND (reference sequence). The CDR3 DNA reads TGTGCCAGTAGTATGGGGGGGGGACAAAATCAGCCCCAGCATTTT. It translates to CASSMGGGQNQPQHF.

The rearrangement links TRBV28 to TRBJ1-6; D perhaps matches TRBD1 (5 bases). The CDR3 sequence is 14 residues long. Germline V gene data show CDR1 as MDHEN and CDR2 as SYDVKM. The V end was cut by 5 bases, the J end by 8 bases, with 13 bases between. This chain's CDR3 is CASSLGTGYSPLHF. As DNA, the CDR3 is TGTGCCAGCAGTCTCGGGACTGGGTATTCACCCCTCCACTTT.

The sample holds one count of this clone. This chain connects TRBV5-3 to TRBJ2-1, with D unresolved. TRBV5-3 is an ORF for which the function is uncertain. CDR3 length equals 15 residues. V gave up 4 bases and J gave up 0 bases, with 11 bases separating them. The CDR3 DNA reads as TGTGCCAGAAGCCTCGAAAGATTCTCCTACAATGAGCAGTTCTTC. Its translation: CARSLERFSYNEQFF.

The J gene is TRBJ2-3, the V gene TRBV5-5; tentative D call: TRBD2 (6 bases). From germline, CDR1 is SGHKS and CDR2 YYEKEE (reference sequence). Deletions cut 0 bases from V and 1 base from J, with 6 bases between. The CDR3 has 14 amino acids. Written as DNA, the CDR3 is TGTGCCAGCAGCTTGGAGCGGGGCACAGATACGCAGTATTTT. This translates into CASSLERGTDTQYF. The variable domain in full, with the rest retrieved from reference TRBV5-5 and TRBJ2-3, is DAGVTQSPTHLIKTRGQQVTLRCSPISGHKSVSWYQQVLGQGPQFIFQYYEKEERGRGNFPDRFSARQFPNYSSELNVNALLLGDSALYLCASSLERGTDTQYFGPGTRLTVL.

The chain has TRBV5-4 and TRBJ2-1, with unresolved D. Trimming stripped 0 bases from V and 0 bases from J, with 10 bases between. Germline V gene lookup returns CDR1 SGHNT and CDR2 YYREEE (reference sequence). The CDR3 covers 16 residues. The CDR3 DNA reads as TGTGCCAGCAGCTTGGTCGTCCAGGCCTCCTACAATGAGCAGTTCTTC. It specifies CASSLVVQASYNEQFF.

The CDR3 DNA follows: TGTGCCAGCATCCTTAGACTTCCGGGACAGCCTAGCAATCAGCCCCAGCATTTT. Encoded protein: CASILRLPGQPSNQPQHF. This sequence joins TRBV2 and TRBJ1-5, with TRBD1 matching 7 bases. Unmatched junction bases numbered 15, after V lost 7 bases and J lost 0 bases. There are 18 residues in the CDR3. Per the germline V gene, CDR1 is SNHLY and CDR2 is FYNNEI.

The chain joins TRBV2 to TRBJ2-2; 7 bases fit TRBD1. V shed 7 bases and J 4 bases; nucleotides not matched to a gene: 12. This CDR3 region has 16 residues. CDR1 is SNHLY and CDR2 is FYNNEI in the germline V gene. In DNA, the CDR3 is TGTGCCAGCACCACACAGGGGAACCCGAGCACCGGGGAGCTGTTTTTT. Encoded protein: CASTTQGNPSTGELFF.

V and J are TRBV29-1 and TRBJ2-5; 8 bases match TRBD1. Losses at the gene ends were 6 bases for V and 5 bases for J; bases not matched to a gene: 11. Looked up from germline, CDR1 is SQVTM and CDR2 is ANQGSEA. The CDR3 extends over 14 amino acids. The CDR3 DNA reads TGCAGCGTGTTAGCCCGACAGGGGTGGGAGACCCAGTACTTC. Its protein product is CSVLARQGWETQYF. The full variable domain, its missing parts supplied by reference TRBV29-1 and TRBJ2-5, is SAVISQKPSRDICQRGTSLTIQCQVDSQVTMMFWYRQQPGQSLTLIATANQGSEATYESGFVIDKFPISRPNLTFSTLTVSNMSPEDSSIYLCSVLARQGWETQYFGPGTRLLVL.

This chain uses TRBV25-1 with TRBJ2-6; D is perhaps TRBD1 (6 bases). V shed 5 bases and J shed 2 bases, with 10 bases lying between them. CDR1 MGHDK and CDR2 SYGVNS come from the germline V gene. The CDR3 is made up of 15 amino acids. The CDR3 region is CASSPTGTGANVLTF. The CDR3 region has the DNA TGTGCCAGCAGTCCGACAGGTACTGGGGCCAACGTCCTGACTTTC. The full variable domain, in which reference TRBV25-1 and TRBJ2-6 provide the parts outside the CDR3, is EADIYQTPRYLVIGTGKKITLECSQTMGHDKMYWYQQDPGMELHLIHYSYGVNSTEKGDLSSESTVSRIRTEHFPLTLESARPSHTSQYLCASSPTGTGANVLTFGAGSRLTVL.

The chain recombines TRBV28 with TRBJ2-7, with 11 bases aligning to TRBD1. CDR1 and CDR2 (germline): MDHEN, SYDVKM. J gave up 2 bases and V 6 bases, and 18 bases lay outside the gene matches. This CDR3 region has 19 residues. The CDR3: CASSGRGQGAKVFPYEQYF. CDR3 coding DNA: TGTGCCAGCAGCGGCCGAGGACAGGGGGCGAAAGTCTTCCCCTACGAGCAGTACTTC.

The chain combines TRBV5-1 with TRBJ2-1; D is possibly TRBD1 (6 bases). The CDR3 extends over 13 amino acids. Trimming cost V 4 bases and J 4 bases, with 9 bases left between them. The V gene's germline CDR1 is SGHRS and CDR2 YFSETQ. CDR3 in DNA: TGCGCCAGCAGCACCACAGGGTACAATGAGCAGTTCTTC. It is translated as CASSTTGYNEQFF. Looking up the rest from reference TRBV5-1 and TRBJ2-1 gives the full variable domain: KAGVTQTPRYLIKTRGQQVTLSCSPISGHRSVSWYQQTPGQGLQFLFEYFSETQRNKGNFPGRFSGRQFSNSRSEMNVSTLELGDSALYLCASSTTGYNEQFFGPGTRLTVL.

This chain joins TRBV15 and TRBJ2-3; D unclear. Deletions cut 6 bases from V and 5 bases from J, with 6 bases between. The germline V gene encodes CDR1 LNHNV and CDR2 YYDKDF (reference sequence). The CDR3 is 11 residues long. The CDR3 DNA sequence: TGTGCCACCAGTTTTCTAGATACGCAGTATTTT. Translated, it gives CATSFLDTQYF.

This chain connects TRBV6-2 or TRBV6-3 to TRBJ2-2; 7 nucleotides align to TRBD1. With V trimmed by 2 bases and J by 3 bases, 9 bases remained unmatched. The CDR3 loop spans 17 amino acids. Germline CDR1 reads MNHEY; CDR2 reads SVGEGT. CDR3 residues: CASSYHRQGADTGELFF. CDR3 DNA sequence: TGTGCCAGCAGTTACCACCGACAGGGTGCTGACACCGGGGAGCTGTTTTTT.

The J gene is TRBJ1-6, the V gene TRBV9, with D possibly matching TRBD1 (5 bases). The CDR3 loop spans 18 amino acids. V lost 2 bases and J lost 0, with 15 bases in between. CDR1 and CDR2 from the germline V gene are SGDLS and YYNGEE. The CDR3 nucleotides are TGTGCCAGCAGCGTCCGTGACAGCAGAAGCTCCTATAATTCACCCCTCCACTTT. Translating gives CASSVRDSRSSYNSPLHF.

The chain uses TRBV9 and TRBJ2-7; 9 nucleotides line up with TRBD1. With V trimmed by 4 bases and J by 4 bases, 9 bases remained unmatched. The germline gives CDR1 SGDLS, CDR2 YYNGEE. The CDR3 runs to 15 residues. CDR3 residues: CASSPTGTGLYEQYF. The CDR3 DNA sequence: TGTGCCAGCAGCCCCACCGGGACAGGGTTATACGAGCAGTACTTC.

This chain's CDR3 is CASSSTGALNTEAFF. CDR3 nucleotides: TGTGCCAGCTCATCGACAGGGGCCTTGAACACTGAAGCTTTCTTT. The rearrangement links TRBV18 to TRBJ1-1; 8 nucleotides line up with TRBD1. Germline V gene lookup returns CDR1 KGHSH and CDR2 LQKENI. V lost 5 bases, J lost 0 bases, and 5 bases stayed unmatched. CDR3 length equals 15 residues.